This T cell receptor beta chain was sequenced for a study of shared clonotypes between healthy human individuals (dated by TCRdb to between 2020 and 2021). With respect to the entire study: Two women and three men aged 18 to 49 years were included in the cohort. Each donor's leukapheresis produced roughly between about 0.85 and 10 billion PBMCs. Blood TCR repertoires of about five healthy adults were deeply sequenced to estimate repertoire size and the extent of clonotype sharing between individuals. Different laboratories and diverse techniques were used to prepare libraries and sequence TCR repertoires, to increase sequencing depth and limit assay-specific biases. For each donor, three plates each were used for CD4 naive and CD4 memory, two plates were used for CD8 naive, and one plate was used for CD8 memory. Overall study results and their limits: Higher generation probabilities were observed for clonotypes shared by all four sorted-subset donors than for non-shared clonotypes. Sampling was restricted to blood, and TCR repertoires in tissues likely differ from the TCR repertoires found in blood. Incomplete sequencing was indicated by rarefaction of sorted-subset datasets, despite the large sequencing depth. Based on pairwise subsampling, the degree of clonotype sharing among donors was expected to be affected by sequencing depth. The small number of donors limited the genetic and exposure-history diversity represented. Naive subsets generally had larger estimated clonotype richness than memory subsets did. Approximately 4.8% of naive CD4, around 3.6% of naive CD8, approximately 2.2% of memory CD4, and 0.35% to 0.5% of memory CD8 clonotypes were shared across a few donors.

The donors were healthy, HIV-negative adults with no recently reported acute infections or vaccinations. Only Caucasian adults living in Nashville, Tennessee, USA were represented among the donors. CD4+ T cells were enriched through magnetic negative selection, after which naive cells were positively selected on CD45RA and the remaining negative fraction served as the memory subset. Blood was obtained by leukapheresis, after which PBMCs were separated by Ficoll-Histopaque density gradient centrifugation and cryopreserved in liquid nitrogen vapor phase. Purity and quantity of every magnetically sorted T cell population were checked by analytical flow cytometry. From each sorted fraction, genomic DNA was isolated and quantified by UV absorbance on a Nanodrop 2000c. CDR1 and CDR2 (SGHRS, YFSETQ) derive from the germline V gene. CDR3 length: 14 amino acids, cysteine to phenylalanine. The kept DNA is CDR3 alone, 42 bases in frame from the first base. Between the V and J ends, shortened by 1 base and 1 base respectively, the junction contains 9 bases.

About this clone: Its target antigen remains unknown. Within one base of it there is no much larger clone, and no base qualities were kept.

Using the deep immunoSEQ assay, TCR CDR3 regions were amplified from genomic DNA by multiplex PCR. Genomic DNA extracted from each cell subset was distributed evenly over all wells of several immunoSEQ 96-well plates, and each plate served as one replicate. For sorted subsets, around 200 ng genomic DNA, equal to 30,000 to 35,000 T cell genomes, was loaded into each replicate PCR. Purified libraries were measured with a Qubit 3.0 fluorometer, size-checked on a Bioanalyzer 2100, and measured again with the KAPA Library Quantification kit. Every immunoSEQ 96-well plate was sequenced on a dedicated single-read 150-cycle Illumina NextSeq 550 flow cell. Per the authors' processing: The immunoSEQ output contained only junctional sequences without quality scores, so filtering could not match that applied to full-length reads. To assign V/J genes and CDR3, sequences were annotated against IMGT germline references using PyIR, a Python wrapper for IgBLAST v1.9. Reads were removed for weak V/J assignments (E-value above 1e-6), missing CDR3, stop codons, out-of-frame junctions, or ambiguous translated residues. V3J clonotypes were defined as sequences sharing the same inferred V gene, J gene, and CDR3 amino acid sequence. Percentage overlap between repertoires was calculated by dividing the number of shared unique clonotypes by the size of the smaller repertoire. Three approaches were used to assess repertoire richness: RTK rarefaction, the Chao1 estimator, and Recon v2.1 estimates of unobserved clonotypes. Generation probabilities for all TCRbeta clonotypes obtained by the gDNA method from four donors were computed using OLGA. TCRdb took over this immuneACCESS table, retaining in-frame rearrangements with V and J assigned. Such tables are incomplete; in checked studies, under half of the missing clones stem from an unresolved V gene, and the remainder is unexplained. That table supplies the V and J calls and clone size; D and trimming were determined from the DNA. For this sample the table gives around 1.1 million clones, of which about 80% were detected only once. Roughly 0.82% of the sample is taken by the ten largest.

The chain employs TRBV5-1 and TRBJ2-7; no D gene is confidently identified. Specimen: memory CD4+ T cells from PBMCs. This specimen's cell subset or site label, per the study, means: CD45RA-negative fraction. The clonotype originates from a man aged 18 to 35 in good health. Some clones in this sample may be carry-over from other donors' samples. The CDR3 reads CASSLFGRSYEQYF. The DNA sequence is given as TGCGCCAGCAGCTTGTTTGGTCGTTCCTACGAGCAGTACTTC. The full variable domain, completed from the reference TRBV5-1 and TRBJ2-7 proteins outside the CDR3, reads KAGVTQTPRYLIKTRGQQVTLSCSPISGHRSVSWYQQTPGQGLQFLFEYFSETQRNKGNFPGRFSGRQFSNSRSEMNVSTLELGDSALYLCASSLFGRSYEQYFGPGTRLTVT.